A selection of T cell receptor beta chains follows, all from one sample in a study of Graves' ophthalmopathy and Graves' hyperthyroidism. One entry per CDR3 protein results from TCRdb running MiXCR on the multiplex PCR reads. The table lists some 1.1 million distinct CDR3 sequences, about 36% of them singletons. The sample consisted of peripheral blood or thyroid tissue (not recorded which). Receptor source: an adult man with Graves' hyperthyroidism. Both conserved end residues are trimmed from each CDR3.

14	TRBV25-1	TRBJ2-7	ASSGGDSGRAYEQY
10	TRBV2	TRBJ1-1	ASSGGVPEAF
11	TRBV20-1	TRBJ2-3	SVGGIRRDTQY
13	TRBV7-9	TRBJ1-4	ASSQGRPINEKLF
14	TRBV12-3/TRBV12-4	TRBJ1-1	ASRGEGEGVNTEAF
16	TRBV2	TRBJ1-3	ATTRDRGDVLSGNTIY
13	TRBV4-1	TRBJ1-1	ASSQDQGLRSEAF
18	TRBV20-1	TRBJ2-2	SARDRGTSSGGPNTGELF
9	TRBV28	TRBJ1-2	ASSPGQGYT
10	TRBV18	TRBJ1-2	ASSPPGFGYT
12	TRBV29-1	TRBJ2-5	SSPPGGSRETQY
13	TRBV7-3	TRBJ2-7	ASSLSGMGEYEQY
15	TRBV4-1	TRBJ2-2	ASSQDRGSANTGELF
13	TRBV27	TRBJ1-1	ASSFEPWGNTEAF
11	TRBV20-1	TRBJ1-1	SAKGLSNTEAF
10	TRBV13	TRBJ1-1	ASNQANTEAL
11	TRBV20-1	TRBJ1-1	SVADRALRRAF
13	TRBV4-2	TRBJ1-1	ASSLENRGGTEAF
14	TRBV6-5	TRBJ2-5	ASSYSINSNQETQY
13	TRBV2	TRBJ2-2	ARRPVGTGTGELF
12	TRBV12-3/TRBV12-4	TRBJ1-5	ASSRAGGGQPQH
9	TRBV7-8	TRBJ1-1	ASAMGTEAF
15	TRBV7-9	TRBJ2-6	ASSSSRGGTGANVLT
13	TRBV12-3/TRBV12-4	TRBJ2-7	ASSGGGLSSYEQY
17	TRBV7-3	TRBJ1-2	ASSQVDLRQPTGGYGYT
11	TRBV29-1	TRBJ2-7	SVESVSSYEQY
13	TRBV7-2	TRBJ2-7	ASSLLGGVIGEQY
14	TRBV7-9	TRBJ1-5	ASSHSRLGNNQPQH
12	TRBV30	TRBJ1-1	AWRVGSADTEAF
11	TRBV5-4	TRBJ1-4	ASSLGPDEKLF
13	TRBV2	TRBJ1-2	ASSERATPNYGYT
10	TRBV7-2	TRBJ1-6	ASNRHNSPLH
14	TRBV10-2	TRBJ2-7	ASSARGLADHYEQY
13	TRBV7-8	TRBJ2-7	ASSPRRLMLYEQY
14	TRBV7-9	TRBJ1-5	ASSPMTGVRSKPQH
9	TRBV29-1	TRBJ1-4	SAKLLRGLF
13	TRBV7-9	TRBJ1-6	ASSQSGQGNSPLH
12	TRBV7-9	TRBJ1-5	ASSRPESNQPQH
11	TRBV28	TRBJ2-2	ASSFGGKRRLF
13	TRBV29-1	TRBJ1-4	SVEDRDSSNEKLF
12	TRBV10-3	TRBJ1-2	AISESRDRYGYT
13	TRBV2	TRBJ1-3	ASTPQGLDGNTIY
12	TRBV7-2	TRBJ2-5	ARRLAGGQETQY
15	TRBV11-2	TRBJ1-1	ASSYGPGQGSLTEAF
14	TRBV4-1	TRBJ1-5	ASSQEGGRGGQPQH
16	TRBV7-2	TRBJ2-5	ASSLWFSGLAGQETQY
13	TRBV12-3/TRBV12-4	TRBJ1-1	ASSLLGARGTEAF
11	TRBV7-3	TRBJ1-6	ASSLEFRSPLH
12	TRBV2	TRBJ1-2	ASSEVGAAGGYT
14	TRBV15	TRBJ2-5	ATSRDWGVVEETQY
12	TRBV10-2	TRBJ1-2	ASSPGQARYGYT
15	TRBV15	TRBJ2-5	ATSRDGTGTGYATQY
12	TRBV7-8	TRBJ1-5	ASSLGGGMGPQH
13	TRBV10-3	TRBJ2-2	AIKPPGANTGELF
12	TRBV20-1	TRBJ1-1	SARDRVGFTEAF
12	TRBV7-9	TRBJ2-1	ASSTSGSRYEQF
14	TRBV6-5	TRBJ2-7	ASSYLRLADSYEQY
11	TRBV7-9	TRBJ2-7	ASKPGPIYEQY
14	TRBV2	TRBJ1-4	ASSVTGPGANEKLF
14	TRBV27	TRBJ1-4	ASSPTTGFDRKKLF